Listed here are 3 T cell receptor beta chains from one sample, sequenced in a study of blood T cell repertoires in COVID-19. Produced via immunoSEQ multiplex PCR; TCRdb's table is partial and in-frame only. Of around 360,000 clones in the sample, approximately 84% were seen once. Specimen: PBMCs or T cells enriched from blood (not recorded which). The receptor set was obtained from a woman in her twenties or thirties who had recovered from COVID-19.

The chain links TRBV5-1 to TRBJ2-7; 14 nucleotides agree with TRBD2. V gave up 2 bases and J gave up 7 bases; unmatched junction bases: 11. This CDR3 has 17 residues. Germline loops: CDR1 SGHRS, CDR2 YFSETQ. The CDR3 nucleotides are TGCGCCAGCAGCTTCGGGACTAGCGGGAGAATTCTGAGGGAGCAGTACTTC. Its translation: CASSFGTSGRILREQYF.

This sequence joins TRBV6-5 and TRBJ1-5; 8 bases are shared with TRBD1. The CDR3 has 15 residues. Germline CDR1 and CDR2: MNHEY and SVGAGI. The junction had 4 bases not matched to a gene; V was cut back by 6 bases and J by 0 bases. Here the CDR3 reads CASSPGQASNQPQHF. In nucleotides, the CDR3 is TGTGCCAGCAGCCCGGGACAGGCTAGCAATCAGCCCCAGCATTTT.

The V gene is TRBV10-1, the J gene TRBJ1-3; 7 bases align to TRBD1. CDR1 and CDR2 (germline): WNHNN, SYGVQD (reference sequence). CDR3 length equals 17 residues. With 6 bases clipped from V and 0 bases from J, the junction kept 11 bases outside the gene matches. CDR3 bases: TGCGCCAGCAGGTGGGACAGAACTAGGCGCTCTGGAAACACCATATATTTT. Its translation is CASRWDRTRRSGNTIYF.